Below, 22 T cell receptor beta chains from the same sample are listed, as sequenced in a study of blood T cell repertoires in COVID-19. Produced via immunoSEQ multiplex PCR; TCRdb's table is partial and in-frame only. The data contain about 77,000 clones, roughly 80% of them singletons. The source material was peripheral blood. The receptors come from a woman in her 70s with acute or convalescent COVID-19.

The chain couples TRBV19 to TRBJ1-2; D is possibly TRBD1 (6 bases). CDR3 size: 14 residues. Looked up from germline, CDR1 is LNHDA and CDR2 is SQIVND (reference sequence). The V and J ends lost 3 bases and 5 bases respectively, with 13 bases between them. The CDR3 DNA follows: TGTGCCAGTAGTATGTTGGGGGGGCCTTATGGCTACACCTTC. Protein: CASSMLGGPYGYTF.

The chain links TRBV12-3 or TRBV12-4 to TRBJ1-4; unclear D gene. This CDR3 has 13 residues. The V end lost 6 bases, the J end lost 3 bases, and 8 bases lay between the germline ends. CDR3 region: CASRAAPNEKLFF. The DNA for the CDR3 is TGTGCCAGCAGAGCGGCCCCTAATGAAAAACTGTTTTTT.

The chain has TRBV24-1 and TRBJ2-2, with TRBD2 matching 10 bases. The CDR3 contains 19 residues. After removal of 3 bases from V and 4 bases from J, the junction contained 13 bases not matched to a gene. Germline CDR1 KGHDR, CDR2 SFDVKD. CDR3 amino acids: CATSDAGTSVSFFTGELFF. The CDR3 DNA reads TGTGCCACCAGTGATGCCGGGACTAGCGTTTCCTTCTTCACCGGGGAGCTGTTTTTT.

The chain is built from TRBV19 and TRBJ1-2; 7 bases match TRBD1. CDR1 is LNHDA and CDR2 is SQIVND in the germline V gene (reference sequence). Trimming cost V 5 bases and J 8 bases; bases outside gene matches: 5. The CDR3 contains 12 residues. CDR3 amino acids: CASSPTGFGYTF. In DNA, the CDR3 is TGTGCCAGTAGTCCGACAGGGTTCGGCTACACCTTC.

This chain links TRBV4-1 with TRBJ1-5, with D unresolved. This CDR3 contains 15 residues. V was pared by 0 bases and J by 11 bases, with 17 bases between. Germline assignment: CDR1 MGHRA and CDR2 YSYEKL. The chain's CDR3 is CASSQEISGLRSQHF. The CDR3 bases are TGCGCCAGCAGCCAAGAAATATCGGGTTTGAGGTCCCAGCATTTT.

The rearrangement uses TRBV6-5 and TRBJ1-2; 10 bases are shared with TRBD1. Germline V lookup: CDR1 MNHEY, CDR2 SVGAGI. J lost 6 bases, V lost 1 base, and 5 bases had no gene match. The CDR3 runs 15 residues. The CDR3 region has the DNA TGTGCCAGCAGTTACTTCTCGACAGGGGGCGATGGCTACACCTTC. Residues: CASSYFSTGGDGYTF.

The chain uses TRBV11-3 and TRBJ2-1; perhaps TRBD1 as D (7 bases). The CDR3 length is 14 residues. Germline CDR1 is SGHNT and CDR2 is YENEEA. Trimming cost V 5 bases and J 8 bases, with 16 bases left between them. CDR3 loop: CASSTRSGGYEQFF. Written as DNA, the CDR3 is TGTGCCAGCAGCACCAGATCAGGGGGGTATGAGCAGTTCTTC.

The V and J genes are TRBV18 and TRBJ1-1; D is unclear. Germline V gene data show CDR1 as KGHSH and CDR2 as LQKENI. This CDR3 spans 12 amino acids. V was trimmed by 2 bases and J by 3 bases, leaving 4 bases between them. CDR3 loop: CASSPADTEAFF. CDR3 sequence (DNA): TGTGCCAGCTCACCAGCGGACACTGAAGCTTTCTTT. Full variable domain (rest looked up from reference TRBV18 and TRBJ1-1): NAGVMQNPRHLVRRRGQEARLRCSPMKGHSHVYWYRQLPEEGLKFMVYLQKENIIDESGMPKERFSAEFPKEGPSILRIQQVVRGDSAAYFCASSPADTEAFFGQGTRLTVV.

The rearrangement joins TRBV18 to TRBJ2-5, with 11 bases that match TRBD2. J was trimmed by 2 bases and V by 3 bases; bases with no gene match: 2. Germline V gene lookup returns CDR1 KGHSH and CDR2 LQKENI. The CDR3 loop spans 15 amino acids. The CDR3 sequence: CASSPWTSGQETQYF. CDR3 nucleotide sequence: TGTGCCAGCTCACCGTGGACTAGCGGGCAAGAGACCCAGTACTTC.

The chain couples TRBV5-1 to TRBJ2-7; D might be TRBD2 (7 bases). V was cut by 0 bases and J by 0 bases, with 19 bases left in between. Per germline, CDR1 SGHRS and CDR2 YFSETQ. This CDR3 contains 18 residues. CDR3 in amino acids: CASSLVRGGTSLSYEQYF. The CDR3 DNA reads TGCGCCAGCAGCTTGGTAAGGGGGGGCACCTCCCTCTCCTACGAGCAGTACTTC.

The gene calls are TRBV7-9 and TRBJ2-3; 7 bases agree with TRBD1. The CDR3 spans 14 residues. Germline CDR1 is SEHNR and CDR2 is FQNEAQ (reference sequence). After removal of 5 bases from V and 4 bases from J, the junction contained 6 bases not matched to a gene. The CDR3 here is CASSHDTGADTQYF. In nucleotides, the CDR3 is TGTGCCAGCAGCCATGACACAGGGGCAGATACGCAGTATTTT.

The rearrangement uses TRBV4-3 and TRBJ1-2, with 8 bases aligning to TRBD1. This CDR3 has 15 residues. Germline loops: CDR1 LGHNA, CDR2 YSLEER. The ends lost 2 bases at V and 6 bases at J; junction bases unmatched: 8. In nucleotides, the CDR3 is TGCGCCAGCAGCCAACTGGGACAGGTTGATCATGGCTACACCTTC. Protein product: CASSQLGQVDHGYTF.

The chain is built from TRBV6-6 and TRBJ1-2; a weak D match, TRBD1 (6 bases). The length of the CDR3 is 20 residues. Germline CDR1 MNHNY, CDR2 SVGAGI (reference sequence). V dropped 6 bases and J dropped 4 bases, with 33 bases sitting between them. This chain's CDR3 is CASSQRWAFTGTPSSYGYTF. The CDR3 DNA sequence: TGTGCCAGCAGCCAAAGGTGGGCTTTTACCGGGACACCTTCAAGCTATGGCTACACCTTC.

This clone occurred a few times. V gene TRBV6-5 combines with J gene TRBJ1-1; D remains ambiguous. This CDR3 has 14 amino acids. CDR1 and CDR2 from the germline V gene are MNHEY and SVGAGI. Trimming removed 2 bases from V and 4 bases from J, with 11 bases in between. Here the CDR3 reads CASSYDRGGTEAFF. The CDR3 DNA reads as TGTGCCAGCAGTTACGACCGGGGAGGCACTGAAGCTTTCTTT.

The chain joins TRBV5-1 to TRBJ2-1; 12 bases are shared with TRBD1. The germline V gene encodes CDR1 SGHRS and CDR2 YFSETQ. V gave up 4 bases and J gave up 4 bases; unmatched junction bases: 3. The CDR3 is made up of 15 amino acids. The CDR3 reads CASSAGQGAYNEQFF. The DNA for the CDR3 is TGCGCCAGCAGCGCGGGACAGGGGGCTTACAATGAGCAGTTCTTC. Looking up the rest from reference TRBV5-1 and TRBJ2-1 gives the full variable domain: KAGVTQTPRYLIKTRGQQVTLSCSPISGHRSVSWYQQTPGQGLQFLFEYFSETQRNKGNFPGRFSGRQFSNSRSEMNVSTLELGDSALYLCASSAGQGAYNEQFFGPGTRLTVL.

The chain carries TRBV3-1 (or the pseudogene TRBV3-2) and TRBJ2-7, with D maybe TRBD2 (5 bases). CDR1 is LGHDT, CDR2 YNNKEL, per germline (reference sequence). Trimming left V 7 bases short and J 2 bases short, with 15 bases between. The length of the CDR3 is 14 residues. The CDR3 region has the DNA TGTGCCAGCATTCGGGATAGACGGGCCTACGAGCAGTACTTC. Translation gives CASIRDRRAYEQYF.

This clone has more than one count but fewer than ten. V and J are TRBV29-1 and TRBJ2-7; 7 bases line up with TRBD1. The CDR3 length is 15 residues. CDR1 SQVTM and CDR2 ANQGSEA come from the germline V gene. V lost 2 bases, J lost 1 base, and 8 bases stayed unmatched. CDR3 amino acids: CSVESWDSHSYEQYF. CDR3 in DNA: TGCAGCGTTGAAAGTTGGGACAGCCATTCCTACGAGCAGTACTTC.

The J gene is TRBJ2-2, the V gene TRBV9; 8 bases map to TRBD2. This CDR3 region has 18 residues. The trim removed 4 bases at V and 4 bases at J, leaving 15 bases unmatched. Germline V gene sequence: CDR1 SGDLS, CDR2 YYNGEE. This CDR3 reads CASSSWTGTRAGTGELFF. CDR3 nucleotide sequence: TGTGCCAGCAGCTCATGGACCGGGACTAGGGCAGGCACCGGGGAGCTGTTTTTT.

The chain employs TRBV19 and TRBJ2-1, with 7 bases fitting TRBD2. Germline CDR1 and CDR2: LNHDA and SQIVND (reference sequence). V lost 4 bases, J lost 5 bases, and 8 bases stayed unmatched. The CDR3 length is 15 residues. The CDR3 nucleotides are TGTGCCAGTAGTAGCGGGGGATCACTAGACAATGAGCAGTTCTTC. Protein product: CASSSGGSLDNEQFF.

The J gene is TRBJ2-5, the V gene TRBV6-2 or TRBV6-3; perhaps TRBD1 as D (6 bases). V was pared by 6 bases and J by 1 base, with 15 bases between. This CDR3 region has 15 residues. The germline V gene has CDR1 MNHEY and CDR2 SVGEGT. Written as DNA, the CDR3 is TGTGCCAGCAGCCACCGGACAGATCTCCAAGAGACCCAGTACTTC. It is translated as CASSHRTDLQETQYF.

The gene calls are TRBV2 and TRBJ2-5, with 14 positions matching TRBD2. Germline V gene lookup returns CDR1 SNHLY and CDR2 FYNNEI. V lost 7 bases, J lost 2 bases, and 6 bases stayed unmatched. This CDR3 is built from 16 residues. The CDR3 nucleotides are TGTGCCAGCATTCTGGGACTAGCGGGGGTTCAAGAGACCCAGTACTTC. Protein product: CASILGLAGVQETQYF.

The rearrangement joins TRBV6-4 to TRBJ1-4, with a possible D match to TRBD1 (5 bases). The CDR3 is 15 residues long. The germline V gene has CDR1 MRHNA and CDR2 SNTAGT. V lost 6 bases, J lost 0 bases, and 11 bases lay in between. CDR3 loop: CASRGHTTTNEKLFF. The CDR3 DNA reads TGTGCCAGCAGAGGACACACCACAACTAATGAAAAACTGTTTTTT.